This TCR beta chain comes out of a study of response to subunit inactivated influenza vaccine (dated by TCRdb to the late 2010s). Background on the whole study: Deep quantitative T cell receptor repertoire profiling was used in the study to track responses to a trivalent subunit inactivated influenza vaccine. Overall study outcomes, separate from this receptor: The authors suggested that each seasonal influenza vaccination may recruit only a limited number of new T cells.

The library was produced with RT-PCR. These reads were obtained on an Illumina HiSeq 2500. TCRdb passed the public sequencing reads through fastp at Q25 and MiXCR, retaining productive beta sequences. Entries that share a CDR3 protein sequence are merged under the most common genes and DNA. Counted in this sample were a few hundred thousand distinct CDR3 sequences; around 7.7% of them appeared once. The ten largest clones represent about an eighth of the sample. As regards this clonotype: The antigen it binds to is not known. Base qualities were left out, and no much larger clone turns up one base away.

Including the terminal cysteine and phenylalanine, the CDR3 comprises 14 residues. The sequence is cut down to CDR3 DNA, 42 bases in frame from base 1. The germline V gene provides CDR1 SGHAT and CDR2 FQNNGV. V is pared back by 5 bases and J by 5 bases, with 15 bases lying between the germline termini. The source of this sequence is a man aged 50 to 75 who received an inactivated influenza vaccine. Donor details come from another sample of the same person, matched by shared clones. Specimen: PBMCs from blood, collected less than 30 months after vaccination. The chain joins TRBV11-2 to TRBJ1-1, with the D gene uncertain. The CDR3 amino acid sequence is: CASSPVWGLTEAFF. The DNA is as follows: TGTGCCAGCAGCCCAGTTTGGGGTTTGACTGAAGCTTTCTTT.